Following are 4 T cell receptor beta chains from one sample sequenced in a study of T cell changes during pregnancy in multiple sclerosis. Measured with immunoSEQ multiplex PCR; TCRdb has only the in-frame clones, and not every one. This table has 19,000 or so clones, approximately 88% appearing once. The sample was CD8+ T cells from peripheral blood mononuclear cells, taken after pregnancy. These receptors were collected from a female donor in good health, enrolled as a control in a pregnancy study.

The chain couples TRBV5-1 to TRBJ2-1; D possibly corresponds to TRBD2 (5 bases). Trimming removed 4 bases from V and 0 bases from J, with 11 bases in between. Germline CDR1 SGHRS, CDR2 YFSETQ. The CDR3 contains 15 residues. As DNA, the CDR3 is TGCGCCAGCAGCCCTTTGGGGAGCTCCTACAATGAGCAGTTCTTC. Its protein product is CASSPLGSSYNEQFF.

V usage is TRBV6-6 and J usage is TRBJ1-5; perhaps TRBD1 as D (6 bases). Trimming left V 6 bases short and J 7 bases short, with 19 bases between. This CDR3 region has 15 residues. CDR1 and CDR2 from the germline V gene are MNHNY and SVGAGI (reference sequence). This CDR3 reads CASRSPLWGQQPQHF. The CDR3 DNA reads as TGTGCCAGCAGGTCCCCCTTGTGGGGACAACAGCCCCAGCATTTT.

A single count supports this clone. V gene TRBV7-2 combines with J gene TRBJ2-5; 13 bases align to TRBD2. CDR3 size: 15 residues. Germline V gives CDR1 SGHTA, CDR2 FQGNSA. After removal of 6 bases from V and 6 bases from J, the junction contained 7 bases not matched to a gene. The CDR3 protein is CASRFTSGGAQTQYF. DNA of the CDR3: TGTGCCAGCAGGTTCACTAGCGGGGGGGCCCAGACCCAGTACTTC.

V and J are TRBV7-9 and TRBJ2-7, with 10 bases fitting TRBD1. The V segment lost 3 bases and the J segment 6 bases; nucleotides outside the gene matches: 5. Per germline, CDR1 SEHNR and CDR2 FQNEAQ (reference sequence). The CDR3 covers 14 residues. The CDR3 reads CASSLDRGVPEQYF. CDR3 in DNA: TGTGCCAGCAGCTTGGACAGGGGGGTACCCGAGCAGTACTTC.